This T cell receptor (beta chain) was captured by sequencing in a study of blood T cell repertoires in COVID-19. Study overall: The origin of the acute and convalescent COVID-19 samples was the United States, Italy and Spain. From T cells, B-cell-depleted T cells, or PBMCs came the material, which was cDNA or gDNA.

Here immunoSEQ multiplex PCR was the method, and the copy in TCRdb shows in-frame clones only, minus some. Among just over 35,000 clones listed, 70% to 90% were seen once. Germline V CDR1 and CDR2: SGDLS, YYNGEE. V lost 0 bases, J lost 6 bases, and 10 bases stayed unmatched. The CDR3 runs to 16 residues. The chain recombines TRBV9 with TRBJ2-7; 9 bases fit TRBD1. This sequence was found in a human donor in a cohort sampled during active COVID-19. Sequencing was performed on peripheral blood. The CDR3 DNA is TGTGCCAGCAGCGTAGATCCGGGACAGGGATCTCTCGAGCAGTACTTC. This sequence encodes CASSVDPGQGSLEQYF.